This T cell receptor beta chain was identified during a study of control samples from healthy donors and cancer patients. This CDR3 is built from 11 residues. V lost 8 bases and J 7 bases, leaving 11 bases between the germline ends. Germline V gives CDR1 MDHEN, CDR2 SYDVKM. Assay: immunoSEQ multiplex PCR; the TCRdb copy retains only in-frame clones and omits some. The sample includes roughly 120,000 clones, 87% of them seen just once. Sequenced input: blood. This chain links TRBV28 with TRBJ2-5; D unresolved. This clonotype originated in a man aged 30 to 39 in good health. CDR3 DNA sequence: TGTGCCAGCGAGATTCTGGCGACCCAGTACTTC. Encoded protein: CASEILATQYF.